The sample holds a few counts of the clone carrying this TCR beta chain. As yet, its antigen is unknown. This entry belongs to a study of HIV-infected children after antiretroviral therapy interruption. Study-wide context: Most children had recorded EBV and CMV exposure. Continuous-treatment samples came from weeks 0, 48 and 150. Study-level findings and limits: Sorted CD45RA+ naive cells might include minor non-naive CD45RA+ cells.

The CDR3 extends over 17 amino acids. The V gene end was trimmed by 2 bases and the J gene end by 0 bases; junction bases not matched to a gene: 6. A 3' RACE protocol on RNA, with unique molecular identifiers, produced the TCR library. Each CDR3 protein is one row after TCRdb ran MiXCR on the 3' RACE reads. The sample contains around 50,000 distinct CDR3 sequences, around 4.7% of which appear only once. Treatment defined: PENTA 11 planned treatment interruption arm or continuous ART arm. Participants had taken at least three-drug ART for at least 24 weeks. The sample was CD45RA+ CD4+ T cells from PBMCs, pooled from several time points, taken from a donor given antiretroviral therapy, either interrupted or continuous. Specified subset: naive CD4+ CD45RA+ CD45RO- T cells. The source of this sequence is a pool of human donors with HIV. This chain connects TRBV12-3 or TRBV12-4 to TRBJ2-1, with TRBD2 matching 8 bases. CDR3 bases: TGTGCCAGCAGTTTACTAACCGGGACTAGCTCCTACAATGAGCAGTTCTTC. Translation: CASSLLTGTSSYNEQFF.